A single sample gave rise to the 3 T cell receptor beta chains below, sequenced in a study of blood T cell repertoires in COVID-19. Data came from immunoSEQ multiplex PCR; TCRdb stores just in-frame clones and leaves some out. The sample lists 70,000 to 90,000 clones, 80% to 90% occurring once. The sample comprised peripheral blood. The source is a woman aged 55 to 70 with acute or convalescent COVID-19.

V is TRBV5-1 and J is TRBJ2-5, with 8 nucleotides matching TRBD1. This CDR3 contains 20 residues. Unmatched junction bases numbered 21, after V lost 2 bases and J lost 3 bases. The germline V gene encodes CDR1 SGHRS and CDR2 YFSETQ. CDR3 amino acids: CASSFWYSRPRGRTEETQYF. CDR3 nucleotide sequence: TGCGCCAGCAGCTTTTGGTACTCCCGGCCCAGGGGGCGAACGGAAGAGACCCAGTACTTC.

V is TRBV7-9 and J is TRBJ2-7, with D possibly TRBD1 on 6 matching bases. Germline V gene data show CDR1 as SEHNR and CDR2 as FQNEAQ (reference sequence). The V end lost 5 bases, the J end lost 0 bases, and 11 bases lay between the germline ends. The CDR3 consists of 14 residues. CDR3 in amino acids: CASSKRQDSYEQYF. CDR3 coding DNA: TGTGCCAGCAGCAAAAGACAGGACTCCTACGAGCAGTACTTC. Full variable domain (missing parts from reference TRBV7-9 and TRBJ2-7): DTGVSQNPRHKITKRGQNVTFRCDPISEHNRLYWYRQTLGQGPEFLTYFQNEAQLEKSRLLSDRFSAERPKGSFSTLEIQRTEQGDSAMYLCASSKRQDSYEQYFGPGTRLTVT.

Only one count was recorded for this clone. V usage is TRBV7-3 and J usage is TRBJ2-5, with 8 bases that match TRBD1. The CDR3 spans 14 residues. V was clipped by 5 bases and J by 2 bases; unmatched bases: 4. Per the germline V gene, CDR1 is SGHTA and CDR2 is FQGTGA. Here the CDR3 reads CASSIGTGQETQYF. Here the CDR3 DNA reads TGTGCCAGCAGCATAGGGACAGGTCAAGAGACCCAGTACTTC.